This TCR beta chain derives from a study of CD8 T cells in ankylosing spondylitis. General study points: Within matched ankylosing spondylitis synovial fluid, disease-linked clones were reportedly significantly enriched.

The germline gives CDR1 DFQATT, CDR2 SNEGSKA (reference sequence). The CDR3 totals 13 residues. Between the trimmed V and J ends, which lost 1 base and 1 base, there was a span of 7 bases. Scientists made TCR beta libraries using quantitative 5'-RACE with molecular barcodes. TCRdb fed the 5' RACE reads into MiXCR, producing one record per CDR3 protein. The table includes about 150,000 distinct CDR3 sequences, more than 9.5% detected once. In this sample, this clonotype turned up many times. The antigen is unknown. The chain employs TRBV20-1 and TRBJ1-2; D unclear. The receptor comes from a female donor with ankylosing spondylitis or in good health (not recorded which). Sequenced: blood, either unsorted or a sorted T cell fraction (not recorded which). CDR3 residues: CSARAGSNYGYTF. Here the CDR3 DNA reads TGCAGTGCTAGAGCGGGCAGTAACTATGGCTACACCTTC.